These 30 T cell receptor beta chains originate from one sample sequenced in a study of cytomegalovirus exposure and HLA in healthy donors. This table comes from immunoSEQ multiplex PCR, and its TCRdb copy is limited to in-frame clones, with some not included. Among roughly 180,000 clones listed, about four fifths were seen once. The sequenced material came from PBMCs. The receptors shown here come from a man in his late teens or twenties in good health and CMV-seropositive.

This CDR3 reads CASSLGESFGKLFF. The DNA of the CDR3 is TGTGCCAGCAGTTTAGGAGAATCTTTTGGAAAACTGTTTTTT. The chain recombines TRBV27 with TRBJ1-4; no clear D gene. CDR1 is MNHEY and CDR2 is SMNVEV in the germline V gene (reference sequence). The CDR3 sequence is 14 residues long. V was shortened by 2 bases and J by 10 bases, with 14 bases between the two germline ends.

V and J are TRBV9 and TRBJ2-1; maybe TRBD2 (7 bases). CDR3 length equals 16 residues. V was shortened by 0 bases and J by 0 bases, with 10 bases between the two germline ends. The germline CDR1 and CDR2 sequences are SGDLS and YYNGEE. This chain's CDR3 is CASSVDGGASYNEQFF. CDR3 DNA sequence: TGTGCCAGCAGCGTAGATGGGGGGGCCTCCTACAATGAGCAGTTCTTC. Full variable domain (outside the CDR3, taken from reference TRBV9 and TRBJ2-1): DSGVTQTPKHLITATGQRVTLRCSPRSGDLSVYWYQQSLDQGLQFLIQYYNGEERAKGNILERFSAQQFPDLHSELNLSSLELGDSALYFCASSVDGGASYNEQFFGPGTRLTVL.

The chain links TRBV7-2 to TRBJ1-1; D is perhaps TRBD1 (5 bases). Trimming removed 8 bases at V and 0 bases at J, with 16 bases between. There are 15 residues in the CDR3. Per germline, CDR1 SGHTA and CDR2 FQGNSA. In nucleotides, the CDR3 is TGTGCCAGCCGATCGTTAGACAGAATGAACACTGAAGCTTTCTTT. Translating it yields CASRSLDRMNTEAFF.

This clone was counted a single time. The V and J genes are TRBV19 and TRBJ2-1, with TRBD2 identical over 8 bases. Germline CDR1 and CDR2: LNHDA and SQIVND (reference sequence). Unmatched junction bases numbered 8, after V lost 3 bases and J lost 7 bases. CDR3 length: 15 residues. The CDR3 region is CASSIDQAGANEQFF. The DNA of the CDR3 is TGTGCCAGTAGTATTGATCAAGCGGGAGCAAATGAGCAGTTCTTC.

J is TRBJ2-1 and V is TRBV5-6; tentative D call: TRBD1 (6 bases). CDR3 length equals 15 residues. Germline V gene sequence: CDR1 SGHDT, CDR2 YYEEEE. Trimming left V 0 bases short and J 2 bases short, with 9 bases between. The CDR3 DNA follows: TGTGCCAGCAGCTTGGCCAGGGGAACCTACAATGAGCAGTTCTTC. This translates into CASSLARGTYNEQFF.

The chain couples TRBV13 to TRBJ2-7; TRBD2 matches at 12 bases. With V trimmed by 5 bases and J by 4 bases, 9 bases remained unmatched. Germline loops: CDR1 PRHDT, CDR2 FYEKMQ (reference sequence). The CDR3 has 16 amino acids. CDR3 sequence reads: CASSPGTSGRAYEQYF. As DNA, the CDR3 is TGTGCCAGCAGCCCCGGGACTAGCGGGCGAGCGTACGAGCAGTACTTC.

The chain is built from TRBV4-2 and TRBJ1-3; D perhaps matches TRBD1 (5 bases). Trimming left V 0 bases short and J 7 bases short, with 16 bases between. CDR1 and CDR2 from the germline V gene are LGHNA and YNFKEQ. This CDR3 comprises 16 residues. CDR3 in DNA: TGTGCCAGCAGCCAAGAGGGTGCGGGGGAATCCAACACCATATATTTT. This encodes CASSQEGAGESNTIYF.

This chain connects TRBV4-3 to TRBJ1-3; 8 bases map to TRBD1. The CDR3 sequence is 16 residues long. Per the germline V gene, CDR1 is LGHNA and CDR2 is YSLEER. The V segment lost 3 bases and the J segment 2 bases; nucleotides outside the gene matches: 6. CDR3 in DNA: TGCGCCAGCAGCCATATCGGACAGGGCCCTGGAAACACCATATATTTT. Translation: CASSHIGQGPGNTIYF.

The chain uses TRBV6-6 and TRBJ1-5, with a weak D call TRBD1 (6 bases). CDR1 is MNHNY, CDR2 SVGAGI, per germline (reference sequence). Trimming pared 0 bases from V and 1 base from J, leaving 7 bases between. The CDR3 length is 15 residues. The CDR3 sequence is CASSYSGGSNQPQHF. CDR3 bases: TGTGCCAGCAGTTACTCAGGGGGAAGCAATCAGCCCCAGCATTTT.

The chain links TRBV30 to TRBJ2-1; no firm D call. CDR3 length: 15 amino acids. The ends were cut back, 3 bases at V and 4 bases at J, with 16 bases in the middle. CDR1 GTSNPN and CDR2 SVGIG come from the germline V gene (reference sequence). CDR3 amino acids: CAWSNSPTFYNEQFF. The DNA of the CDR3 is TGTGCCTGGAGCAATAGTCCTACCTTTTACAATGAGCAGTTCTTC.

CDR3 coding DNA: TGTGCCAGCAGTTTTCAAGCGACCCTCTCCTACAATGAGCAGTTCTTC. This encodes CASSFQATLSYNEQFF. The chain links TRBV27 to TRBJ2-1; D uncertain. This CDR3 is built from 16 residues. V shed 3 bases and J shed 0 bases, with 12 bases lying between them. Germline assignment: CDR1 MNHEY and CDR2 SMNVEV (reference sequence).

The V and J genes are TRBV28 and TRBJ2-3; possible D gene TRBD2, 5 bases. The CDR3 is 13 amino acids. V gave up 2 bases and J gave up 4 bases, with 7 bases separating them. Germline assignment: CDR1 MDHEN and CDR2 SYDVKM. This CDR3 reads CASSLTGSDTQYF. The DNA of the CDR3 is TGTGCCAGCAGTTTAACGGGATCAGATACGCAGTATTTT. The whole variable domain, filled in from reference TRBV28 and TRBJ2-3, reads DVKVTQSSRYLVKRTGEKVFLECVQDMDHENMFWYRQDPGLGLRLIYFSYDVKMKEKGDIPEGYSVSREKKERFSLILESASTNQTSMYLCASSLTGSDTQYFGPGTRLTVL.

The chain combines TRBV4-3 with TRBJ2-5; TRBD2 might be the D (5 bases). The germline V and J ends were trimmed by 0 bases and 2 bases, with 13 bases remaining between them. The germline CDR1 and CDR2 sequences are LGHNA and YSLEER. The CDR3 is 16 residues long. In DNA form, the CDR3 reads TGCGCCAGCAGCCAAGAAGGGCGGGCTAGTCAAGAGACCCAGTACTTC. Protein sequence: CASSQEGRASQETQYF.

The genes are TRBV27 and TRBJ2-2; possibly TRBD2 for D (5 bases). The CDR3 sequence is 14 residues long. The germline V gene has CDR1 MNHEY and CDR2 SMNVEV (reference sequence). V lost 5 bases and J lost 8, with 15 bases in between. The CDR3 nucleotides are TGTGCCAGCAGTCTACTACTCACGGGGGGGGAGCTGTTTTTT. Translating gives CASSLLLTGGELFF.

V and J are TRBV9 and TRBJ1-3; 7 bases line up with TRBD1. Unmatched junction bases numbered 10, after V lost 0 bases and J lost 1 base. CDR1 is SGDLS and CDR2 is YYNGEE in the germline V gene. The CDR3 sequence is 18 residues long. The CDR3 region is CASSVGLRTGSSGNTIYF. The CDR3 DNA reads as TGTGCCAGCAGCGTAGGTTTAAGGACAGGATCGTCTGGAAACACCATATATTTT.

CDR3 protein: CASSTRDRVPYEQYF. CDR3 DNA: TGTGCCAGCAGCACCCGGGACAGGGTCCCATACGAGCAGTACTTC. The gene calls are TRBV16 and TRBJ2-7; 9 bases fit TRBD1. Trimming took 5 bases from V and 4 from J; bases not matched to a gene: 9. The CDR3 runs to 15 residues. Germline V gene data show CDR1 as KGHSY and CDR2 as FQNENV.

This chain joins TRBV7-9 and TRBJ2-3; tentative D call: TRBD2 (5 bases). The CDR3 is 15 residues long. Per germline, CDR1 SEHNR and CDR2 FQNEAQ (reference sequence). V was trimmed by 1 base and J by 0 bases, leaving 8 bases between them. The CDR3 coding sequence is TGTGCCAGCAGCTTAGGGAGGACCAGCACAGATACGCAGTATTTT. Translation: CASSLGRTSTDTQYF.

J is TRBJ2-7 and V is TRBV5-4; D might be TRBD1 (6 bases). CDR3 length: 14 residues. Deletions cut 4 bases from V and 4 bases from J, with 15 bases between. In germline, CDR1 is SGHNT, CDR2 YYREEE (reference sequence). CDR3 nucleotide sequence: TGTGCCAGCAGCCAACGACAGGCGGCATACGAGCAGTACTTC. Amino acid sequence: CASSQRQAAYEQYF.

This sequence joins TRBV28 and TRBJ2-1; 13 nucleotides match TRBD2. Trimming took 3 bases from V and 2 from J; bases not matched to a gene: 1. Per the germline V gene, CDR1 is MDHEN and CDR2 is SYDVKM. This CDR3 is 16 amino acids long. CDR3 in DNA: TGTGCCAGCAGTTTTGGGACTAGCGGGACCTACAATGAGCAGTTCTTC. This gives the protein CASSFGTSGTYNEQFF.

This chain connects TRBV6-1 to TRBJ2-2; 9 nucleotides align to TRBD2. The CDR3 extends over 14 amino acids. The V gene's germline CDR1 is MNHNS and CDR2 SASEGT. The V and J ends lost 10 bases and 4 bases, in that order; junction bases with no gene match: 7. The CDR3: CATQGGGGTGELFF. The CDR3 region has the DNA TGTGCCACCCAGGGCGGGGGGGGCACCGGGGAGCTGTTTTTT.

This sequence joins TRBV2 and TRBJ2-7, with 9 bases matching TRBD1. In germline, CDR1 is SNHLY, CDR2 FYNNEI. CDR3 length: 14 amino acids. The ends lost 1 base at V and 4 bases at J; junction bases unmatched: 2. CDR3 protein: CASSEGTGVYEQYF. The CDR3 coding sequence is TGTGCCAGCAGTGAAGGGACAGGGGTGTACGAGCAGTACTTC.

The chain is built from TRBV7-2 and TRBJ2-7, with a tentative D call TRBD2 (6 bases). CDR1 and CDR2 from the germline V gene are SGHTA and FQGNSA. CDR3 length: 14 residues. Trimming took 3 bases from V and 2 from J, leaving 11 bases between them. The CDR3 protein is CASSLEGETYEQYF. The DNA for the CDR3 is TGTGCCAGCAGCTTGGAGGGAGAGACCTACGAGCAGTACTTC.

This sequence joins TRBV19 and TRBJ1-5, with D possibly being TRBD1 (6 bases). The V gene's germline CDR1 is LNHDA and CDR2 SQIVND (reference sequence). The V and J ends lost 3 bases and 6 bases respectively, with 15 bases between them. This CDR3 contains 15 residues. The CDR3 reads CASSIVTGLIQPQHF. The CDR3, as DNA: TGTGCCAGTAGTATCGTGACAGGTCTTATTCAGCCCCAGCATTTT.

The gene calls are TRBV28 and TRBJ1-2, with D possibly TRBD1 on 5 matching bases. This CDR3 is 16 amino acids long. Trimming pared 8 bases from V and 0 bases from J, leaving 19 bases between. In germline, CDR1 is MDHEN, CDR2 SYDVKM. CDR3 sequence: CASQTTSGGANYGYTF. CDR3 nucleotide sequence: TGTGCCAGCCAAACCACATCGGGGGGGGCTAACTATGGCTACACCTTC.

This chain links TRBV7-9 with TRBJ2-7; TRBD1 matches 9 bases. CDR1 is SEHNR, CDR2 FQNEAQ, per germline (reference sequence). CDR3 length: 15 residues. Trimming cost V 6 bases and J 0 bases; bases outside gene matches: 6. The CDR3 region is CASRGGTGPSYEQYF. The DNA of the CDR3 is TGTGCCAGCAGGGGGGGGACAGGGCCCTCCTACGAGCAGTACTTC.

This chain connects TRBV6-4 to TRBJ2-1; 13 nucleotides align to TRBD2. The CDR3 loop spans 18 amino acids. The J segment lost 0 bases and the V segment lost 6 bases, leaving 8 bases of the junction unmatched. Germline CDR1 MRHNA, CDR2 SNTAGT. Here the CDR3 reads CASSPGTSGTSSYNEQFF. CDR3 nucleotide sequence: TGTGCCAGCAGCCCCGGGACTAGCGGGACCAGCTCCTACAATGAGCAGTTCTTC.

The J gene is TRBJ2-7, the V gene TRBV6-6; TRBD1 matches 11 bases. This CDR3 comprises 14 residues. Germline lookup yields CDR1 MNHNY and CDR2 SVGAGI (reference sequence). V lost 6 bases, J lost 5 bases, and 6 bases stayed unmatched. CDR3 bases: TGTGCCAGCAGCCGGGACAGGGGGGGGGACGAGCAGTACTTC. As protein: CASSRDRGGDEQYF.

The DNA for the CDR3 is TGTGCCAGCAGCCCCCCGGGCGGGGAGCTGTTTTTT. Protein: CASSPPGGELFF. The chain carries TRBV5-6 and TRBJ2-2; D is ambiguous. The germline V gene has CDR1 SGHDT and CDR2 YYEEEE. This CDR3 contains 12 residues. The V and J ends lost 4 bases and 7 bases respectively, with 8 bases between them.

The chain couples TRBV13 to TRBJ2-7, with 9 bases matching TRBD1. The germline CDR1 and CDR2 sequences are PRHDT and FYEKMQ (reference sequence). The junction had 14 bases not matched to a gene; V was cut back by 4 bases and J by 7 bases. The CDR3 runs to 16 residues. CDR3 residues: CASSSPTGTGQREQYF. The DNA of the CDR3 is TGTGCCAGCAGCTCACCCACCGGGACAGGGCAACGGGAGCAGTACTTC. Combining the CDR3 with reference TRBV13 and TRBJ2-7 gives the whole variable domain AAGVIQSPRHLIKEKRETATLKCYPIPRHDTVYWYQQGPGQDPQFLISFYEKMQSDKGSIPDRFSAQQFSDYHSELNMSSLELGDSALYFCASSSPTGTGQREQYFGPGTRLTVT.

This rearrangement joins TRBV4-3 to TRBJ2-7; 9 nucleotides align to TRBD1. V shed 1 base, J shed 3 bases, and the junction held 7 bases outside the gene matches. Germline lookup yields CDR1 LGHNA and CDR2 YSLEER. The CDR3 contains 16 residues. The CDR3 sequence is CASSQVVGTGRYEQYF. CDR3 coding DNA: TGCGCCAGCAGCCAAGTAGTTGGGACAGGGCGCTACGAGCAGTACTTC.